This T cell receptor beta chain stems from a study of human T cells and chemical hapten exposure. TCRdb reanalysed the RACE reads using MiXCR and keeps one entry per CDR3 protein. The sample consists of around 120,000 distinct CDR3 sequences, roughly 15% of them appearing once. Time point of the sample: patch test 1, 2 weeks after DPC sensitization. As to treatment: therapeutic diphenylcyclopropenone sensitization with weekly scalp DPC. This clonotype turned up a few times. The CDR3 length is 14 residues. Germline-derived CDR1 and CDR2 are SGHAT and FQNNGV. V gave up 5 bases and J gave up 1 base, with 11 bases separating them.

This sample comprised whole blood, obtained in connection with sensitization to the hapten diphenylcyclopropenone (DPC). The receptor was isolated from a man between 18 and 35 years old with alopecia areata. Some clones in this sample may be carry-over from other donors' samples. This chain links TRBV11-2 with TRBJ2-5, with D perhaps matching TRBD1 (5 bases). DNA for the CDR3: TGTGCCAGCAGCAGCGACAGAGTCCAAGAGACCCAGTACTTC. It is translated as CASSSDRVQETQYF.